The present TCR beta chain was sequenced within a study of CD8+ T cells in alopecia areata. Study at large: Treated patients received oral tofacitinib, 5 to 10 mg twice daily. Findings of the study overall: Scalp clonality, along with expanded CD8+ clones among the top 100, was significantly decreased by tofacitinib.

Sequencing templates came from extracted RNA that was reverse transcribed into cDNA. Only in-frame clones appear in the TCRdb table, and some are missing; sequencing was by immunoSEQ multiplex PCR. The table has about 160,000 clones, roughly 65% seen once. Treatment in this sample: oral pan-JAK inhibitor, 5-10 mg twice daily. CDR1 SGDLS and CDR2 YYNGEE come from the germline V gene. The CDR3 length is 13 residues. V was pared by 6 bases and J by 8 bases, with 16 bases between. Comment on this clone: Its target is unknown.

This TCR derives from a human donor with alopecia areata. Sample: CD4+ T cells sorted from blood, taken at week 4, from a patient treated with tofacitinib. The rearrangement uses TRBV9 and TRBJ2-3, with D maybe TRBD2 (7 bases). The CDR3 DNA reads as TGTGCCAGCACCGCGGGGGCATCAGGTACGCAGTATTTT. Protein: CASTAGASGTQYF.